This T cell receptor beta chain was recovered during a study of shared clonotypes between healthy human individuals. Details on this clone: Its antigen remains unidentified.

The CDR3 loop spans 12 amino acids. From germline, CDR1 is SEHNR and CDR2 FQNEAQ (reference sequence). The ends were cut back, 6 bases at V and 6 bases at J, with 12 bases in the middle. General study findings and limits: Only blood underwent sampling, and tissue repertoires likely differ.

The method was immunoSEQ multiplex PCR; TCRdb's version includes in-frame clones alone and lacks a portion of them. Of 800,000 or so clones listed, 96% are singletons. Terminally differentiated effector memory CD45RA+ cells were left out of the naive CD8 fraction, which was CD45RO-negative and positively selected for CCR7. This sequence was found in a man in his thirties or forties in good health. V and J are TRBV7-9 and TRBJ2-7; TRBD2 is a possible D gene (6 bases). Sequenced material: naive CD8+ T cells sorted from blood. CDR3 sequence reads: CASRRARGEQYF. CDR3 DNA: TGTGCCAGCAGACGGGCGCGGGGCGAGCAGTACTTC.